This T cell receptor beta chain was sequenced in a study of graft-versus-host responses after intestinal transplantation. Across the study: Recipients across the board were started on anti-thymocyte globulin induction, then kept on tacrolimus and steroids for two to three years.

This clone was seen just once. Its antigen is not known. The V and J ends lost 2 bases and 6 bases respectively, with 9 bases between them. This CDR3 contains 13 residues. CDR1 is SGHAT and CDR2 is FQNNGV in the germline V gene. Profiled with immunoSEQ multiplex PCR; TCRdb holds only in-frame clones, not every one. Counted here are tens of thousands of clones, 90% to 95% occurring once; the ten biggest clones make up 2% to 2.5%. Study-wide results and caveats: High graft-versus-host to host-versus-graft clonal ratios were seen in allografts of patients with graft-donor T cell macrochimerism. Early post-transplant HvG declines tracked with peak circulating GvH clone levels.

The source is a human donor who received an intestinal transplant. The V call is TRBV11-2, the J call TRBJ2-3; D unresolved. The sequencing here drew on unstimulated CD8+ T cells sorted from spleen or lymph node cells, taken before intestinal transplant. The CDR3 here is CASSLPVEDTQYF. The CDR3 region has the DNA TGTGCCAGCAGCTTACCGGTAGAGGATACGCAGTATTTT.